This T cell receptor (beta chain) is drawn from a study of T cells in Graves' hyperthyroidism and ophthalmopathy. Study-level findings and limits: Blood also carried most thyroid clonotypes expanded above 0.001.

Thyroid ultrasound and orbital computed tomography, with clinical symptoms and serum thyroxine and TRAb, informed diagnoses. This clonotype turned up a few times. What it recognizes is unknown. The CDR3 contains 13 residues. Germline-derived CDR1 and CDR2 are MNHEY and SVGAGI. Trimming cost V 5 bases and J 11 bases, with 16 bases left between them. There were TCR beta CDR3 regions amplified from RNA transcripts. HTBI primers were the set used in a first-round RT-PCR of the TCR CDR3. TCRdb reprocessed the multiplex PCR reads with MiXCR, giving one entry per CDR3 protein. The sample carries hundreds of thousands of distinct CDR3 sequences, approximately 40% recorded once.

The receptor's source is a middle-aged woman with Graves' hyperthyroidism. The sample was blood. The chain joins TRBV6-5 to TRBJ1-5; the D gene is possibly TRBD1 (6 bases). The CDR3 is CASSAGVYAAQHF. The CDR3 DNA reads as TGTGCCAGCAGTGCAGGGGTATATGCGGCCCAGCATTTT.